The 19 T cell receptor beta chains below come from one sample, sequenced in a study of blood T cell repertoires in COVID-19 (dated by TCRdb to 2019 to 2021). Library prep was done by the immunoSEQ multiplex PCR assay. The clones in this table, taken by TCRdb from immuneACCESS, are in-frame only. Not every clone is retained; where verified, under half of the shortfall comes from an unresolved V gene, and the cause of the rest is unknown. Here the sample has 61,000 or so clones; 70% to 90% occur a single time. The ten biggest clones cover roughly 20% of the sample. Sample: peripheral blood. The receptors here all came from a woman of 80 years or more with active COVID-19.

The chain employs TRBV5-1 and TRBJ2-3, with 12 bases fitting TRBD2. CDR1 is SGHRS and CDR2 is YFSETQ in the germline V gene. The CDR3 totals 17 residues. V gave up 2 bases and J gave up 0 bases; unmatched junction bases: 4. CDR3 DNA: TGCGCCAGCAGCTTAGGACTAGCGGGGTCTAGCACAGATACGCAGTATTTT. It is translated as CASSLGLAGSSTDTQYF.

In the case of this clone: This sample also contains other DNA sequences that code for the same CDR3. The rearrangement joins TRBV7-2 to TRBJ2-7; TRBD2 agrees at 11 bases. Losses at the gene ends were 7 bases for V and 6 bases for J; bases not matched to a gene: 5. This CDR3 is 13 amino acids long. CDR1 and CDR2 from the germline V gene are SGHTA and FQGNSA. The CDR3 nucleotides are TGTGCCAGCAAATCAACTAGCGGGGGCGAGCAGTACTTC. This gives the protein CASKSTSGGEQYF.

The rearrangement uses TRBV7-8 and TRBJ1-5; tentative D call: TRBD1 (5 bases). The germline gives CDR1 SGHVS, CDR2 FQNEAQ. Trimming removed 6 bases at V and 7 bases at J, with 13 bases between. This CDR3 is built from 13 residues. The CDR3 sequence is CASSRGAGQPQHF. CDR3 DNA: TGTGCCAGCAGTCGAGGGGCGGGGCAGCCCCAGCATTTT.

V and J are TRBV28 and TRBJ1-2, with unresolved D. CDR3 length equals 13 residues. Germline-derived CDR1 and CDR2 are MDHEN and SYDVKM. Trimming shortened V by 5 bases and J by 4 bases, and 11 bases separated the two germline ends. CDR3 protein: CASSPGGVYGYTF. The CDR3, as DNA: TGTGCCAGCAGTCCCGGCGGAGTCTATGGCTACACCTTC.

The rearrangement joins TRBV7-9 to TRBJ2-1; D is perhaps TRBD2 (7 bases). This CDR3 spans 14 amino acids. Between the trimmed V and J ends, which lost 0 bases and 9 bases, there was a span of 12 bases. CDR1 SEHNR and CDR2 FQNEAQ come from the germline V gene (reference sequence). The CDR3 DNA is TGTGCCAGCAGCTTAGCGGGGGGGCTAGGTGAGCAGTTCTTC. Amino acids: CASSLAGGLGEQFF.

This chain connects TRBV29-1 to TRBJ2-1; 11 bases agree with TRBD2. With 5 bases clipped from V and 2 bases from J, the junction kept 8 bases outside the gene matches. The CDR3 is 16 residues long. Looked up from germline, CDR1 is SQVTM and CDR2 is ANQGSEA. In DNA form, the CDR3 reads TGCAGCGTTTTGAGTAGCGGGGGGGTTCCCTACAATGAGCAGTTCTTC. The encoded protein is CSVLSSGGVPYNEQFF.

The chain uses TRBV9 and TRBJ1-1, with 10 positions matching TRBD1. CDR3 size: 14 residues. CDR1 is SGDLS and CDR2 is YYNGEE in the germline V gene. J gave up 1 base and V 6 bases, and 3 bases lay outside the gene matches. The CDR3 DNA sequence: TGTGCCAGCACCCGGACAGGGGGGAACACTGAAGCTTTCTTT. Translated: CASTRTGGNTEAFF.

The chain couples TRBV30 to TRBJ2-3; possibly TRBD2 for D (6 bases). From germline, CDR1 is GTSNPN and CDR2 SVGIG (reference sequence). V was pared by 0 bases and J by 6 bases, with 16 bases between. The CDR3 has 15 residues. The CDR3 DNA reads TGTGCCTGGAGTGTAGCGGGCGGACGCGGGGATACGCAGTATTTT. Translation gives CAWSVAGGRGDTQYF.

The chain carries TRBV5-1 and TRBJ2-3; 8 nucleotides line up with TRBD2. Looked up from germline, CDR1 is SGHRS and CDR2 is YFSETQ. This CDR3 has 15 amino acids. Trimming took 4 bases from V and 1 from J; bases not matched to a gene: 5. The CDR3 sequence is CASSQRGPRTDTQYF. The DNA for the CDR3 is TGCGCCAGCAGCCAGCGGGGGCCCCGCACAGATACGCAGTATTTT.

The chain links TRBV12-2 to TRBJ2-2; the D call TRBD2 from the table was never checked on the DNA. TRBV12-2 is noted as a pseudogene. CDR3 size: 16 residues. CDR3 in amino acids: CASRPWTSADTGELFF. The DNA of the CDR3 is TGTGCAAGTCGCCCCTGGACTAGCGCAGACACCGGGGAGCTGTTTTTT.

This CDR3 reads CASSVVWGGADTQYF. The CDR3 region has the DNA TGTGCCAGCAGCGTAGTGTGGGGGGGGGCAGATACGCAGTATTTT. J is TRBJ2-3 and V is TRBV9, with 7 positions matching TRBD2. V was clipped by 0 bases and J by 4 bases; unmatched bases: 5. Germline CDR1 and CDR2: SGDLS and YYNGEE. This CDR3 is built from 15 residues.

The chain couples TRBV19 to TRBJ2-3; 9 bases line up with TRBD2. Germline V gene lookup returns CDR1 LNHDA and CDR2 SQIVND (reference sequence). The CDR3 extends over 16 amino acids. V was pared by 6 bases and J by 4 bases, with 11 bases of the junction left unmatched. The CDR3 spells CASSLGASGNADTQYF. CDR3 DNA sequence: TGTGCCAGTAGCCTCGGGGCTAGCGGGAACGCAGATACGCAGTATTTT.

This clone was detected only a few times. The CDR3: CASRAGPVSTGELFF. CDR3 in DNA: TGCGCCAGCAGAGCGGGCCCCGTCTCGACCGGGGAGCTGTTTTTT. The V and J genes are TRBV5-1 and TRBJ2-2; D may be TRBD2 (6 bases). The CDR3 is made up of 15 amino acids. Between the trimmed V and J ends, which lost 5 bases and 5 bases, there was a span of 16 bases. The germline V gene has CDR1 SGHRS and CDR2 YFSETQ.

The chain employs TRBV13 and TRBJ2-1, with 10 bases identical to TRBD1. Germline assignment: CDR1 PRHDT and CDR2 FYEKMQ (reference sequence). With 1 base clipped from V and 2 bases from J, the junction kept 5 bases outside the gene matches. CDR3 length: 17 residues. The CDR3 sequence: CASSLEGDRGPYNEQFF. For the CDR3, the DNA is TGTGCCAGCAGCTTAGAGGGCGACAGGGGGCCCTACAATGAGCAGTTCTTC.

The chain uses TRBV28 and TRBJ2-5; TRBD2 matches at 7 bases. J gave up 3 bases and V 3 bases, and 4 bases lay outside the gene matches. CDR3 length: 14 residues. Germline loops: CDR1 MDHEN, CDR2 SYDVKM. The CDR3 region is CASSLRLAEETQYF. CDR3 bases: TGTGCCAGCAGTTTGCGGCTAGCGGAAGAGACCCAGTACTTC.

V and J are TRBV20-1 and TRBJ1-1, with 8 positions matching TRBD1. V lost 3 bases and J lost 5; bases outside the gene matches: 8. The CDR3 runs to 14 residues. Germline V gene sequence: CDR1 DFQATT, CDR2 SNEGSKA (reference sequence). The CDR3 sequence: CSASPQGAYTEAFF. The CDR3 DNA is TGCAGTGCTAGTCCTCAGGGGGCTTATACTGAAGCTTTCTTT.

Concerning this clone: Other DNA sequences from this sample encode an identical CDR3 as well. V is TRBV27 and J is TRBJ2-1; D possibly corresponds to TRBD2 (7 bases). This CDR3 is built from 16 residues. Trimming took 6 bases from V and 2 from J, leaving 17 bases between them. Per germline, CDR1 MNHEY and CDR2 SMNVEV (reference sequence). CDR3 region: CASSLLAGAPYNEQFF. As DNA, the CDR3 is TGTGCCAGCAGCCTACTCGCGGGGGCCCCCTACAATGAGCAGTTCTTC.

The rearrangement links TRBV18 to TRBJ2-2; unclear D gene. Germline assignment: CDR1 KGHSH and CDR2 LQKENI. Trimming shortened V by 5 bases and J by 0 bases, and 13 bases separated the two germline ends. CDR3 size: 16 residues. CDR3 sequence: CASSSISRTNTGELFF. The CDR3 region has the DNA TGTGCCAGCTCATCCATATCGCGAACGAACACCGGGGAGCTGTTTTTT.

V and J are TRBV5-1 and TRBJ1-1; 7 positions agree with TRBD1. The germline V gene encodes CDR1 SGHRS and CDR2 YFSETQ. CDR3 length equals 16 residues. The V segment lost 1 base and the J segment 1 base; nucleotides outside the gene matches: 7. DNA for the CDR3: TGCGCCAGCAGCTTGTGGGGACAGAGTAAGAACACTGAAGCTTTCTTT. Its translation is CASSLWGQSKNTEAFF.